This paragraph reports one TCR beta chain. As originally analysed: Nucleated cell number was recorded as an estimate derived from reference gene primer amplification. The table came from immunoSEQ multiplex PCR; TCRdb's copy has only in-frame clones and leaves some out. V and J calls and clone size are as listed in that table; D and trimming were resolved from the DNA. The data hold 200,000 to 250,000 clones, with 82% observed a single time. Clinical history as reported by participants underpinned cohort assignment. In Cohort 3, a recovered donor had either two negative PCRs, clearance, or symptom resolution. Germline V gives CDR1 LGHDT, CDR2 YNNKEL (reference sequence). V lost 0 bases and J lost 6, with 11 bases in between. This CDR3 comprises 14 residues. The data are from a study of blood T cell repertoires in COVID-19. Study-wide background: The origin of the acute and convalescent COVID-19 samples was the United States, Italy and Spain.

The chain recombines TRBV3-1 (or the pseudogene TRBV3-2) with TRBJ1-2; D not certain. The receptor comes from a woman aged 60-75 years who had recovered from COVID-19. Material for sequencing was PBMCs or T cells enriched from blood (not recorded which). The CDR3 is CASSQDARVDGYTF. In DNA form, the CDR3 reads TGTGCCAGCAGCCAAGATGCCCGGGTCGATGGCTACACCTTC.